This T cell receptor (beta chain) was sequenced during a study of type 1 and type 2 diabetes patients. As to this clonotype: Antigen unknown.

Standard classification criteria confirmed type 1 or type 2 diabetes in all patients. Amplification started from genomic DNA. The TCR beta CDR3 region was amplified using 30 forward and 13 reverse primers. MiXCR, applied by TCRdb to the multiplex PCR reads, yields one record per CDR3 protein. The sample lists a few hundred thousand distinct CDR3 sequences, around 47% occurring once. Study observations and caveats: Type 2 diabetes patients had few highly-expanded CD4+ clones, median one. Type 2 diabetes repertoires were more diverse than type 1 diabetes repertoires. Age and gender were not matched between study groups, possibly biasing interpretation.

Trimming shortened V by 3 bases and J by 6 bases, and 11 bases separated the two germline ends. The CDR3 totals 13 residues. The clonotype comes from a man between 18 and 35 years old with type 2 diabetes. Material: peripheral blood mononuclear cells (PBMCs). The chain is built from TRBV12-3 or TRBV12-4 and TRBJ1-1; D uncertain. CDR3 DNA sequence: TGTGCCAGCAGTTTTGGAGGGTACGCTGAAGCTTTCTTT. Its protein is CASSFGGYAEAFF.